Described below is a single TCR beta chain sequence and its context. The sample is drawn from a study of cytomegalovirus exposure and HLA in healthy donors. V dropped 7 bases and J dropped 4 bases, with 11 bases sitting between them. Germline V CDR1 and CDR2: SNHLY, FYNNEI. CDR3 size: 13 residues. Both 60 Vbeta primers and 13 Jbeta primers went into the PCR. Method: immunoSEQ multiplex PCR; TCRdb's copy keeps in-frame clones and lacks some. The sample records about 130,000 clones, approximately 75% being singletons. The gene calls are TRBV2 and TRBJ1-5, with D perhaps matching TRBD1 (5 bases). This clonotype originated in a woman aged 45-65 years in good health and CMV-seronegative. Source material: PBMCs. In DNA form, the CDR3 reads TGTGCCAGCAATCGGGGGACTAATCAGCCCCAGCATTTT. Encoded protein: CASNRGTNQPQHF. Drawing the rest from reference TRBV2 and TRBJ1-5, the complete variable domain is EPEVTQTPSHQVTQMGQEVILRCVPISNHLYFYWYRQILGQKVEFLVSFYNNEISEKSEIFDDQFSVERPDGSNFTLKIRSTKLEDSAMYFCASNRGTNQPQHFGDGTRLSIL.